This record looks at one T cell receptor (beta chain) sequence and its context. After isolation, RNA underwent reverse transcription to generate cDNA as the sequencing template. The assay was immunoSEQ multiplex PCR, and TCRdb's table has in-frame clones only and misses some. The sample has about 190,000 clones; around three fifths are singletons. The treatment here: oral pan-JAK inhibitor, 5-10 mg twice daily. From PBMCs, CD4+ and CD8+ T cells were sorted. The V gene lost 4 bases and the J gene lost 2 bases, with 11 bases spanning the gap. Germline-derived CDR1 and CDR2 are SQVTM and ANQGSEA. The CDR3 is 13 residues long. This record comes from a study of CD8+ T cells in alopecia areata. Across the whole study: Tofacitinib continued for 6 to 18 months and was then withheld for 6 months.

The J gene is TRBJ1-2, the V gene TRBV29-1, with unresolved D. The sequenced sample was CD4+ T cells sorted from blood, obtained between weeks 49 and 50, from a patient treated with tofacitinib. This sequence originates from a human donor with alopecia areata. The CDR3: CSVGDPKNYGYTF. The DNA for the CDR3 is TGCAGCGTTGGTGATCCGAAGAACTATGGCTACACCTTC. The whole variable domain, remainder taken from reference TRBV29-1 and TRBJ1-2, is SAVISQKPSRDICQRGTSLTIQCQVDSQVTMMFWYRQQPGQSLTLIATANQGSEATYESGFVIDKFPISRPNLTFSTLTVSNMSPEDSSIYLCSVGDPKNYGYTFGSGTRLTVV.